A selection of T cell receptor beta chains follows, all from one sample in a study of neoadjuvant anti-PD-1 for oral cavity cancer. Profiled with immunoSEQ multiplex PCR; TCRdb holds only in-frame clones, not every one. Counted here are around 13,000 clones, about 65% occurring once; the ten biggest clones make up 2% to 2.5%. Material: PBMCs, obtained before nivolumab (anti-PD-1) treatment. Receptors originate from a person between 35 and 79 years old with oral cavity squamous cell carcinoma. Both conserved end residues are part of each CDR3. Fields, in order: clone size, D gene, CDR3 length, J gene, V gene, CDR3 DNA, CDR3 protein. A D gene is named only where the DNA matches it firmly. A clone size is listed for some rows: how often the clone was seen (once, few, many), or a class if it is expanded.

few	TRBD1	15	TRBJ1-4	TRBV5-4	TGTGCCAGCAGCCTCGGACAGGGTGGGAATGAAAAACTGTTTTTT	CASSLGQGGNEKLFF
.	.	18	TRBJ2-3	TRBV9	TGTGCCAGCAGCGCCTCCTCTTCGACAGGCGGGAGCACAGATACGCAGTATTTT	CASSASSSTGGSTDTQYF
.	TRBD1	17	TRBJ1-5	TRBV6-1	TGTGCCAGCAGTCAAGCGTCAGGGGGGAAAGGCAATCAGCCCCAGCATTTT	CASSQASGGKGNQPQHF
few	.	13	TRBJ1-2	TRBV7-9	TGTGCCAGCAGCTTAGCGTCGGGGTGGGGCTACACCTTC	CASSLASGWGYTF
.	TRBD1	14	TRBJ2-7	TRBV18	TGTGCCAGCTCACCACGACAGGGGCGGAACGAGCAGTACTTC	CASSPRQGRNEQYF
.	.	14	TRBJ2-2	TRBV6-1	TGTGCCAGCAGGGACGGATGGAACACCGGGGAGCTGTTTTTT	CASRDGWNTGELFF
.	TRBD1	10	TRBJ2-7	TRBV6-1	TGTGCCAGCAGCCGGGACAGGGTGTACTTC	CASSRDRVYF
.	.	14	TRBJ2-1	TRBV19	TGTGCCTCCAGGACCCTAGCTCCCTACAATGAGCAGTTCTTC	CASRTLAPYNEQFF
.	TRBD1	14	TRBJ2-7	TRBV4-1	TGCGCCAGCAGCCAAGATGACAGGGTAGGCGAGCAGTACTTC	CASSQDDRVGEQYF
.	.	12	TRBJ2-5	TRBV7-6	TGTGCCAGCAGCTCGACCCCCCAGACCCAGTACTTC	CASSSTPQTQYF
.	TRBD1	17	TRBJ1-2	TRBV5-4	TGTGCCAGCAGCTTGGTCCACGGACAGGGGTTAGGCTATGGCTACACCTTC	CASSLVHGQGLGYGYTF
.	TRBD1	15	TRBJ2-7	TRBV7-2	TGTGCCAGCAGCCCTACGACAGGGGGCCACTACGAGCAGTACTTC	CASSPTTGGHYEQYF
.	.	14	TRBJ2-7	TRBV7-8	TGTGCCAGCAGCTTAGCGAGGGAAAGCTACGAGCAGTACTTC	CASSLARESYEQYF
once	.	15	TRBJ2-2	TRBV11-2	TGTGCCAGCAGCTTTACGGACGTGAGGACCGGGGAGCTGTTTTTT	CASSFTDVRTGELFF
.	.	14	TRBJ1-1	TRBV6-1	TGTGCCAGCGGGGCCGTTTACCGGGGGACTGAAGCTTTCTTT	CASGAVYRGTEAFF
.	.	12	TRBJ2-3	TRBV29-1	TGCAGCGTACGTTTAGGGGGGCGCACGCAGTATTTT	CSVRLGGRTQYF
.	.	13	TRBJ2-2	TRBV4-2	TGTGCCAGCAGCCACAGGGGCACCGGGGAGCTGTTTTTT	CASSHRGTGELFF
.	TRBD2	14	TRBJ2-5	TRBV7-8	TGTGCCAGCAGCTACGGACTAGCGGAAGAGACCCAGTACTTC	CASSYGLAEETQYF
few	.	16	TRBJ1-6	TRBV27	TGTGCCAGCAGTCTAAAGCCCGGACGGCTTAATTCACCCCTCCACTTT	CASSLKPGRLNSPLHF
.	.	17	TRBJ1-1	TRBV5-6	TGTGCCAGCAGCTTGGGTCCATGGGGCAGGGAGAACACTGAAGCTTTCTTT	CASSLGPWGRENTEAFF
few	.	14	TRBJ2-7	TRBV5-1	TGCGCCAGCAGCATGGGACACGGCGGGGACGAGCAGTACTTC	CASSMGHGGDEQYF
few	.	16	TRBJ1-5	TRBV6-6	TGTGCCAGCAGTTACCTCGGGGAAGGGCCCAATCAGCCCCAGCATTTT	CASSYLGEGPNQPQHF
.	TRBD1	16	TRBJ1-1	TRBV5-1	TGCGCCAGCGGCAGGGCGACAGGGGTGGGGAACACTGAAGCTTTCTTT	CASGRATGVGNTEAFF
once	.	13	TRBJ1-1	TRBV5-1	TGCGCCAGCAGCCGGACAGAGAACACTGAAGCTTTCTTT	CASSRTENTEAFF
.	TRBD1	13	TRBJ2-1	TRBV7-7	TGTGCCAGCAGCTGGGGACAGGGTACTGAGCAGTTCTTC	CASSWGQGTEQFF
.	.	14	TRBJ1-6	TRBV5-1	TGCGCCAGCAGCCCCCCGGGGGCCAACTCACCCCTCCACTTT	CASSPPGANSPLHF
.	TRBD1	15	TRBJ1-2	TRBV27	TGTGCCAGCAGCTCGACAGGGCGAGCTAACTATGGCTACACCTTC	CASSSTGRANYGYTF
.	TRBD1	14	TRBJ1-2	TRBV5-1	TGCGCCAGCAGCCCAGGGACAGGGAACTATGGCTACACCTTC	CASSPGTGNYGYTF
few	.	15	TRBJ1-2	TRBV18	TGTGCCAGCTCAGCGTTTCAGGGAAAGGACTATGGCTACACCTTC	CASSAFQGKDYGYTF
few	TRBD1	13	TRBJ1-2	TRBV5-4	TGTGCCAGCAGCCTACAGGGGATCTATGGCTACACCTTC	CASSLQGIYGYTF
.	.	13	TRBJ1-5	TRBV5-1	TGCGCCAGCAGCAAGGACGGAAATCAGCCCCAGCATTTT	CASSKDGNQPQHF
few	.	16	TRBJ1-1	TRBV14	TGTGCCAGCAGCCTCGGGGCGGGCTCTGGGTACACTGAAGCTTTCTTT	CASSLGAGSGYTEAFF
few	TRBD1	13	TRBJ1-2	TRBV5-6	TGTGCCAGCAGCTTGGCGACAGGGGGTGGTTACACCTTC	CASSLATGGGYTF
.	.	15	TRBJ1-2	TRBV2	TGTGCCAGCAGTAGAGACGGGGCAGGGGATGGGGGCTACACCTTC	CASSRDGAGDGGYTF
.	TRBD2	15	TRBJ2-5	TRBV5-1	TGCGCCAGCAGCTTGGACAGCGGGAGGGGGGAGACCCAGTACTTC	CASSLDSGRGETQYF
.	.	14	TRBJ2-5	TRBV5-1	TGCGCCAGCAGCTTGGACAGGTCCCAAGAGACCCAGTACTTC	CASSLDRSQETQYF
few	TRBD1	15	TRBJ1-2	TRBV19	TGTGCCAGTACTCATATCACGGGACAGTTGCATGGCTACACCTTC	CASTHITGQLHGYTF
.	TRBD2	16	TRBJ2-7	TRBV5-5	TGTGCCAGCAGCCCGGGACTAGCGGGAGTGTCCTACGAGCAGTACTTC	CASSPGLAGVSYEQYF
.	TRBD2	18	TRBJ2-6	TRBV9	TGTGCCAGCAGCGTAGGACTAGCGGGGACCTCTGGGGCCAACGTCCTGACTTTC	CASSVGLAGTSGANVLTF
.	.	14	TRBJ2-1	TRBV7-3	TGTGCCAGCAGCCGCCCGGGTTCGGGAAATGAGCAGTTCTTC	CASSRPGSGNEQFF
.	TRBD2	16	TRBJ2-2	TRBV28	TGTGCCAGCAGTTTAACTAGCGGGGTACACACCGGGGAGCTGTTTTTT	CASSLTSGVHTGELFF